Each of the 32 T cell receptor beta chains below was sequenced from the same sample in a study of blood T cell repertoires in COVID-19. Method: immunoSEQ multiplex PCR; TCRdb's copy keeps in-frame clones and lacks some. The sample contains 300,000 to 400,000 clones, roughly 87% of which appear only once. Material for sequencing was peripheral blood. Source of these receptors: a man aged 45-65 years with active or convalescent COVID-19.

The chain recombines TRBV9 with TRBJ2-5, with 15 nucleotides matching TRBD2. The CDR3 length is 17 residues. V shed 0 bases and J 3 bases; nucleotides not matched to a gene: 3. Germline loops: CDR1 SGDLS, CDR2 YYNGEE. CDR3 DNA sequence: TGTGCCAGCAGCGTAGGATGGACTAGCGGGAGGGAAGAGACCCAGTACTTC. Its protein product is CASSVGWTSGREETQYF.

The chain is built from TRBV14 and TRBJ2-7; possible D gene TRBD1, 5 bases. Germline V gene lookup returns CDR1 SGHDN and CDR2 FVKESK. V lost 0 bases and J lost 4, with 13 bases in between. The CDR3 runs 15 residues. CDR3 nucleotides: TGTGCCAGCAGCCAAGAACATACAGGTCGGTACGAGCAGTACTTC. The encoded protein is CASSQEHTGRYEQYF. Drawing the rest from reference TRBV14 and TRBJ2-7, the complete variable domain is EAGVTQFPSHSVIEKGQTVTLRCDPISGHDNLYWYRRVMGKEIKFLLHFVKESKQDESGMPNNRFLAERTGGTYSTLKVQPAELEDSGVYFCASSQEHTGRYEQYFGPGTRLTVT.

This clone was seen a handful of times. The chain recombines TRBV27 with TRBJ1-4, with 8 positions matching TRBD1. The CDR3 consists of 14 residues. Germline V gene lookup returns CDR1 MNHEY and CDR2 SMNVEV (reference sequence). Trimming took 6 bases from V and 7 from J; bases not matched to a gene: 7. The CDR3 nucleotides are TGTGCCAGCAGCAGGACAGGGTCGGGTGAAAAACTGTTTTTT. It encodes CASSRTGSGEKLFF. The full variable domain, with the rest looked up from reference TRBV27 and TRBJ1-4, is EAQVTQNPRYLITVTGKKLTVTCSQNMNHEYMSWYRQDPGLGLRQIYYSMNVEVTDKGDVPEGYKVSRKEKRNFPLILESPSPNQTSLYFCASSRTGSGEKLFFGSGTQLSVL.

The chain is built from TRBV6-1 and TRBJ1-4, with D possibly TRBD1 on 6 matching bases. The germline gives CDR1 MNHNS, CDR2 SASEGT. The CDR3 extends over 16 amino acids. V was pared by 1 base and J by 4 bases, with 13 bases between. CDR3 residues: CASSEVGHGNNEKLFF. The DNA for the CDR3 is TGTGCCAGCAGTGAAGTGGGACACGGCAATAATGAAAAACTGTTTTTT.

The chain recombines TRBV7-2 with TRBJ1-1, with a possible D match to TRBD1 (5 bases). Germline CDR1 and CDR2: SGHTA and FQGNSA. There are 12 residues in the CDR3. V was trimmed by 5 bases and J by 5 bases, leaving 9 bases between them. The CDR3 nucleotides read TGTGCCAGCAGCCCCCAGGGAACTGAAGCTTTCTTT. It specifies CASSPQGTEAFF.

The chain recombines TRBV5-1 with TRBJ2-5; 7 bases align to TRBD2. CDR1 is SGHRS and CDR2 is YFSETQ in the germline V gene. Trimming cost V 0 bases and J 1 base; bases outside gene matches: 3. The CDR3 extends over 15 amino acids. The CDR3 DNA follows: TGCGCCAGCAGCTTGGTTCCTAGCGGCCAAGAGACCCAGTACTTC. It is translated as CASSLVPSGQETQYF.

The V gene is TRBV29-1, the J gene TRBJ2-3; 8 bases fit TRBD2. Per the germline V gene, CDR1 is SQVTM and CDR2 is ANQGSEA. V was pared by 7 bases and J by 0 bases, with 9 bases of the junction left unmatched. This CDR3 contains 15 residues. DNA of the CDR3: TGCAGCGCGGGGGATCGGGGGGGTAGCACAGATACGCAGTATTTT. Protein sequence: CSAGDRGGSTDTQYF.

Note on this clone: Other DNA variants within this sample encode the same CDR3. The chain uses TRBV6-5 and TRBJ2-7; D perhaps matches TRBD1 (6 bases). Germline V CDR1 and CDR2: MNHEY, SVGAGI. Trimming took off 0 bases at V and 0 bases at J, with 6 bases between the two ends. The CDR3 spans 14 residues. The CDR3 loop is CASSYSRGSYEQYF. The CDR3 DNA reads TGTGCCAGCAGTTACTCCAGGGGCTCCTACGAGCAGTACTTC.

The V call is TRBV2, the J call TRBJ1-1; 7 bases align to TRBD1. V shed 7 bases and J 3 bases; nucleotides not matched to a gene: 8. CDR1 and CDR2 (germline): SNHLY, FYNNEI. The CDR3 contains 14 residues. The CDR3 coding sequence is TGTGCCAGCACCCGGGCAGGGGGGTACACTGAAGCTTTCTTT. Its translation: CASTRAGGYTEAFF.

The chain is built from TRBV11-1 and TRBJ2-7, with a weak D call TRBD1 (6 bases). The CDR3 is 14 amino acids. CDR1 and CDR2 (germline): SGHAT, FQDESV (reference sequence). Deletions cut 4 bases from V and 2 bases from J, with 12 bases between. The CDR3 region is CASSSSTGTYEQYF. In nucleotides, the CDR3 is TGTGCCAGCAGCTCTTCAACAGGGACCTACGAGCAGTACTTC.

The rearrangement uses TRBV2 and TRBJ2-7; D remains ambiguous. CDR1 is SNHLY and CDR2 is FYNNEI in the germline V gene. The V gene lost 2 bases and the J gene lost 6 bases, with 17 bases spanning the gap. The CDR3 has 15 amino acids. The CDR3 DNA reads TGTGCCAGCAGTGAAATCCCCGGAGAGGCCTCCGAGCAGTACTTC. Encoded protein: CASSEIPGEASEQYF.

This clone was recorded a few times. CDR3 protein: CASSQDRDRSIFSTEAFF. In DNA form, the CDR3 reads TGCGCCAGCAGCCAAGATCGGGACAGGTCCATTTTCAGCACTGAAGCTTTCTTT. This rearrangement joins TRBV4-1 to TRBJ1-1, with 8 nucleotides matching TRBD1. With 0 bases clipped from V and 4 bases from J, the junction kept 13 bases outside the gene matches. The CDR3 length is 18 residues. CDR1 and CDR2 (germline): MGHRA, YSYEKL.

This rearrangement joins TRBV3-1 (or the pseudogene TRBV3-2) to TRBJ1-6; D not resolved. Trimming pared 2 bases from V and 5 bases from J, leaving 4 bases between. Germline loops: CDR1 LGHDT, CDR2 YNNKEL (reference sequence). This CDR3 is 13 amino acids long. In DNA, the CDR3 is TGTGCCAGCAGCCAATCGGATAATTCACCCCTCCACTTT. As protein: CASSQSDNSPLHF.

This sequence joins TRBV6-5 and TRBJ1-2, with D maybe TRBD1 (6 bases). The CDR3 spans 13 residues. Trimming took off 6 bases at V and 4 bases at J, with 12 bases between the two ends. Looked up from germline, CDR1 is MNHEY and CDR2 is SVGAGI. CDR3 nucleotide sequence: TGTGCCAGCAGATACAGGGAGGGCTATGGCTACACCTTC. Protein sequence: CASRYREGYGYTF.

The J gene is TRBJ1-1, the V gene TRBV2; D not resolved. The V end was cut by 8 bases, the J end by 6 bases, with 7 bases between. This CDR3 comprises 10 residues. CDR1 and CDR2 (germline): SNHLY, FYNNEI. For the CDR3, the DNA is TGTGCCAGCGAAGCCTCTGAAGCTTTCTTT. It encodes CASEASEAFF.

The chain uses TRBV5-4 and TRBJ1-1, with D perhaps matching TRBD1 (5 bases). CDR3 size: 15 residues. Looked up from germline, CDR1 is SGHNT and CDR2 is YYREEE (reference sequence). V lost 4 bases to trimming and J lost 6 bases, with 19 bases between them. In DNA, the CDR3 is TGTGCCAGCAGCCGGGGATCAACTTGGGACTCTGAAGCTTTCTTT. This codes for CASSRGSTWDSEAFF.

This clone was detected many times. The chain joins TRBV6-6 to TRBJ1-6; 8 bases agree with TRBD1. This CDR3 spans 14 amino acids. Germline V gives CDR1 MNHNY, CDR2 SVGAGI (reference sequence). With 6 bases clipped from V and 6 bases from J, the junction kept 4 bases outside the gene matches. CDR3: CASRGQASNSPLHF. In DNA form, the CDR3 reads TGTGCCAGCAGGGGACAGGCTTCTAATTCACCCCTCCACTTT.

The chain uses TRBV14 and TRBJ1-3; D gene unclear. This CDR3 has 18 residues. CDR1 and CDR2 (germline): SGHDN, FVKESK. V was clipped by 2 bases and J by 0 bases, with 17 bases between them. Here the CDR3 reads CASSQRPYRGLSGNTIYF. The CDR3 DNA reads TGTGCCAGCAGCCAACGGCCTTATCGAGGTCTCTCTGGAAACACCATATATTTT.

The chain employs TRBV6-2 or TRBV6-3 and TRBJ2-7; 7 bases agree with TRBD1. V shed 0 bases, J shed 6 bases, and the junction held 8 bases outside the gene matches. The CDR3 runs to 15 residues. Germline lookup yields CDR1 MNHEY and CDR2 SVGEGT. CDR3 residues: CASSYSLDRVPEQYF. The CDR3 bases are TGTGCCAGCAGTTACTCCCTCGACAGGGTACCCGAGCAGTACTTC.

The V gene is TRBV7-2, the J gene TRBJ2-7; the D gene is possibly TRBD2 (7 bases). The CDR3 loop spans 16 amino acids. Between the trimmed V and J ends, which lost 4 bases and 5 bases, there was a span of 21 bases. CDR1 is SGHTA and CDR2 is FQGNSA in the germline V gene. The chain's CDR3 is CASSSGGGLHGDEQYF. The CDR3 DNA follows: TGTGCCAGCAGCTCGGGGGGCGGGCTTCACGGGGACGAGCAGTACTTC.

V is TRBV11-2 and J is TRBJ2-7; D gene uncertain. The CDR3 covers 11 residues. Looked up from germline, CDR1 is SGHAT and CDR2 is FQNNGV. V was clipped by 5 bases and J by 5 bases, with 7 bases between them. CDR3 protein: CASSPRDEQYF. The CDR3 nucleotides are TGTGCCAGCAGCCCCCGCGACGAGCAGTACTTC.

The V call is TRBV7-6, the J call TRBJ2-3; 7 bases agree with TRBD1. This CDR3 has 14 residues. V was pared by 4 bases and J by 7 bases, with 8 bases of the junction left unmatched. The germline CDR1 and CDR2 sequences are SGHVS and FNYEAQ. The chain's CDR3 is CASSSGQRMNTQYF. The CDR3 DNA sequence: TGTGCCAGCAGCTCGGGACAGCGCATGAATACGCAGTATTTT. Looking up the rest from reference TRBV7-6 and TRBJ2-3 gives the full variable domain: GAGVSQSPRYKVTKRGQDVALRCDPISGHVSLYWYRQALGQGPEFLTYFNYEAQQDKSGLPNDRFSAERPEGSISTLTIQRTEQRDSAMYRCASSSGQRMNTQYFGPGTRLTVL.

The genes are TRBV14 and TRBJ1-6, with a possible D match to TRBD1 (5 bases). Germline CDR1 reads SGHDN; CDR2 reads FVKESK. The CDR3 has 17 residues. V shed 2 bases and J shed 4 bases, with 15 bases lying between them. The chain's CDR3 is CASSQFGGGSYNSPLHF. CDR3 sequence (DNA): TGTGCCAGCAGCCAATTCGGGGGGGGTTCGTATAATTCACCCCTCCACTTT.

This clone came up a few times. The V call is TRBV27, the J call TRBJ2-5; 11 bases line up with TRBD2. The CDR3 spans 16 residues. CDR1 is MNHEY and CDR2 is SMNVEV in the germline V gene (reference sequence). Trimming at V came to 5 bases and at J to 1 base, leaving 6 bases not matched to a gene. The DNA for the CDR3 is TGTGCCAGCAGTCCTAGACTAGCGGGGCTCCAAGAGACCCAGTACTTC. It is translated as CASSPRLAGLQETQYF.

The chain combines TRBV19 with TRBJ1-3; a weak D match, TRBD1 (6 bases). V lost 6 bases and J 0 bases, leaving 15 bases between the germline ends. The CDR3 consists of 16 residues. CDR1 and CDR2 from the germline V gene are LNHDA and SQIVND (reference sequence). CDR3 region: CASSGQYSGSGNTIYF. CDR3 nucleotides: TGTGCCAGTAGCGGACAGTACTCTGGCTCTGGAAACACCATATATTTT. The full variable domain, with the rest looked up from reference TRBV19 and TRBJ1-3, is DGGITQSPKYLFRKEGQNVTLSCEQNLNHDAMYWYRQDPGQGLRLIYYSQIVNDFQKGDIAEGYSVSREKKESFPLTVTSAQKNPTAFYLCASSGQYSGSGNTIYFGEGSWLTVV.

This clone was seen a handful of times. V and J are TRBV18 and TRBJ2-3; 10 positions agree with TRBD2. The J segment lost 7 bases and the V segment lost 2 bases, leaving 9 bases of the junction unmatched. Germline V gene lookup returns CDR1 KGHSH and CDR2 LQKENI. CDR3 length equals 16 residues. CDR3 nucleotide sequence: TGTGCCAGCTCACCAGGCGGGCTAGCGGGGGAGAATACGCAGTATTTT. Translated: CASSPGGLAGENTQYF.

The chain joins TRBV9 to TRBJ1-5, with 7 bases identical to TRBD1. Germline V lookup: CDR1 SGDLS, CDR2 YYNGEE. CDR3 size: 13 residues. V shed 3 bases and J 9 bases; nucleotides not matched to a gene: 6. In nucleotides, the CDR3 is TGTGCCAGCAGCGCGCAACAGGGGACGCCCCAGCATTTT. Amino acid sequence: CASSAQQGTPQHF.

The chain combines TRBV28 with TRBJ2-2, with 7 bases matching TRBD2. CDR1 and CDR2 from the germline V gene are MDHEN and SYDVKM. The CDR3 sequence is 14 residues long. The junction had 8 bases not matched to a gene; V was cut back by 7 bases and J by 6 bases. CDR3 bases: TGTGCCAGCACCCGGGGAGGGAGCCCCGGGGAGCTGTTTTTT. It is translated as CASTRGGSPGELFF.

CDR3 nucleotide sequence: TGTGCCAGCAGTGGACAGATGGGAAGTGGAAACACCATATATTTT. This codes for CASSGQMGSGNTIYF. V usage is TRBV28 and J usage is TRBJ1-3, with D possibly TRBD1 on 6 matching bases. In germline, CDR1 is MDHEN, CDR2 SYDVKM. V gave up 5 bases and J gave up 3 bases, with 14 bases separating them. This CDR3 is 15 amino acids long.

This clone was recorded only once. The rearrangement joins TRBV5-1 to TRBJ2-1, with 11 bases lining up with TRBD1. There are 16 residues in the CDR3. Germline loops: CDR1 SGHRS, CDR2 YFSETQ. Trimming took 2 bases from V and 4 from J; bases not matched to a gene: 5. CDR3 in amino acids: CASSLFGTGGYNEQFF. As DNA, the CDR3 is TGCGCCAGCAGCTTATTCGGGACAGGGGGATACAATGAGCAGTTCTTC. Together with reference TRBV5-1 and TRBJ2-1, the CDR3 gives the full variable domain: KAGVTQTPRYLIKTRGQQVTLSCSPISGHRSVSWYQQTPGQGLQFLFEYFSETQRNKGNFPGRFSGRQFSNSRSEMNVSTLELGDSALYLCASSLFGTGGYNEQFFGPGTRLTVL.

The chain links TRBV9 to TRBJ2-3; 8 positions match TRBD1. With V trimmed by 3 bases and J by 2 bases, 2 bases remained unmatched. Germline assignment: CDR1 SGDLS and CDR2 YYNGEE. CDR3 length: 14 amino acids. CDR3 DNA: TGTGCCAGCAGCGGACAGGGGTACACAGATACGCAGTATTTT. Translated: CASSGQGYTDTQYF.

The V and J genes are TRBV4-3 and TRBJ1-1; D unresolved. Trimming took off 0 bases at V and 5 bases at J, with 10 bases between the two ends. This CDR3 region has 14 residues. Per germline, CDR1 LGHNA and CDR2 YSLEER. The CDR3 bases are TGCGCCAGCAGCCAAGACCCGGAGGTTACTGAAGCTTTCTTT. Protein product: CASSQDPEVTEAFF.